This passage covers 11 T cell receptor beta chains from one sample sequenced in a study of T cells after yellow fever vaccination. TCRdb itself ran the 5' RACE reads through MiXCR, one entry per CDR3 protein. Counted here are some 600,000 distinct CDR3 sequences, 17% occurring once; the ten biggest clones make up around 15%. The sample in question was PBMCs, obtained 5 days after the first yellow fever vaccination. The receptors were sampled from a man between 18 and 29 years old who received the YFV17D yellow fever vaccine.

This clonotype was seen only a few times. The chain is built from TRBV21-1 and TRBJ2-1. TRBV21-1 is termed a pseudogene. The CDR3 covers 14 residues. The CDR3 spells CASSTTTPYNEQFF. In DNA, the CDR3 is TGTGCCAGCAGCACTACGACCCCCTACAATGAGCAGTTCTTC.

This clonotype showed up just a few times. V gene TRBV5-1 combines with J gene TRBJ2-7, with TRBD2 matching over 8 bases. CDR1 SGHRS and CDR2 YFSETQ come from the germline V gene. This CDR3 region has 15 residues. Trimming took 4 bases from V and 1 from J; bases not matched to a gene: 7. CDR3 protein: CASSRSGTRSYEQYF. CDR3 coding DNA: TGCGCCAGCAGCAGATCCGGGACTAGGTCCTACGAGCAGTACTTC.

The table lists this clonotype with a few counts. CDR3 residues: CASSFGVWNSPLHF. The CDR3, as DNA: TGTGCCAGCAGCTTTGGTGTATGGAATTCACCCCTCCACTTT. This sequence joins TRBV7-3 and TRBJ1-6; no reliable D call. The CDR3 runs 14 residues. Germline-derived CDR1 and CDR2 are SGHTA and FQGTGA. The ends were cut back, 3 bases at V and 7 bases at J, with 10 bases in the middle.

This clonotype occurred a few times. V usage is TRBV6-1 and J usage is TRBJ2-2; D is uncertain. V lost 7 bases and J 0 bases, leaving 9 bases between the germline ends. The V gene's germline CDR1 is MNHNS and CDR2 SASEGT. The CDR3 is 14 amino acids. The CDR3 reads CASKGRTNTGELFF. The CDR3, as DNA: TGTGCCAGCAAAGGCAGGACGAACACCGGGGAGCTGTTTTTT.

This clonotype was found many times. The chain links TRBV7-2 to TRBJ2-2; a weak D match, TRBD1 (6 bases). The germline V gene encodes CDR1 SGHTA and CDR2 FQGNSA. The CDR3 sequence is 14 residues long. V lost 3 bases and J lost 6, with 11 bases in between. The CDR3 DNA reads TGTGCCAGCAGCTTTGGGGGCGGATCCGGGGAGCTGTTTTTT. As protein: CASSFGGGSGELFF.

This chain connects TRBV2 to TRBJ2-2, with 7 nucleotides matching TRBD1. The germline V gene encodes CDR1 SNHLY and CDR2 FYNNEI. Unmatched junction bases numbered 3, after V lost 2 bases and J lost 3 bases. The CDR3 has 15 amino acids. CDR3 loop: CASSEQGVDTGELFF. In nucleotides, the CDR3 is TGTGCCAGCAGTGAACAGGGGGTCGACACCGGGGAGCTGTTTTTT.

This clonotype came up a few times. The rearrangement uses TRBV5-4 and TRBJ2-3; D is ambiguous. Trimming took 0 bases from V and 4 from J, leaving 18 bases between them. The germline V gene encodes CDR1 SGHNT and CDR2 YYREEE (reference sequence). The CDR3 loop spans 17 amino acids. For the CDR3, the DNA is TGTGCCAGCAGCTTGGGACCAATCCTCGATTCCTCAGATACGCAGTATTTT. Translated: CASSLGPILDSSDTQYF.

The CDR3 loop reads CASSLGDSRQFF. CDR3 coding DNA: TGTGCCAGCAGCTTAGGGGACTCAAGGCAGTTCTTC. The J gene is TRBJ2-1, the V gene TRBV7-3, with a possible D match to TRBD2 (6 bases). The CDR3 has 12 amino acids. Trimming left V 2 bases short and J 12 bases short, with 11 bases between. CDR1 and CDR2 from the germline V gene are SGHTA and FQGTGA.

This clonotype was counted once. The chain is built from TRBV28 and TRBJ2-7; 8 nucleotides agree with TRBD1. The CDR3 sequence is 16 residues long. V dropped 6 bases and J dropped 4; count of bases not matched to a gene: 14. The germline V gene encodes CDR1 MDHEN and CDR2 SYDVKM. The CDR3 DNA reads as TGTGCCAGCAGCTTAAGCCCCACAGGGGGGACGTACGAGCAGTACTTC. Its translation is CASSLSPTGGTYEQYF. Based on the CDR3 plus reference TRBV28 and TRBJ2-7, the full variable domain is DVKVTQSSRYLVKRTGEKVFLECVQDMDHENMFWYRQDPGLGLRLIYFSYDVKMKEKGDIPEGYSVSREKKERFSLILESASTNQTSMYLCASSLSPTGGTYEQYFGPGTRLTVT.

The CDR3 bases are TGTGCCAGCAGCGCCGCTAGCGGGGTGTATAATGGTGAGCAGTTCTTC. This encodes CASSAASGVYNGEQFF. The chain has TRBV9 and TRBJ2-1, with TRBD2 matching over 9 bases. Germline CDR1 reads SGDLS; CDR2 reads YYNGEE. This CDR3 region has 16 residues. With V trimmed by 3 bases and J by 9 bases, 13 bases remained unmatched.

This clonotype was recorded a few times. CDR3 in DNA: TGCGCCAGCAGCTCCTCACAGGGGGACCATTCACCCCTCCACTTT. Residues: CASSSSQGDHSPLHF. The rearrangement joins TRBV5-1 to TRBJ1-6; 8 bases map to TRBD1. With 3 bases clipped from V and 8 bases from J, the junction kept 7 bases outside the gene matches. Germline V gives CDR1 SGHRS, CDR2 YFSETQ. The CDR3 covers 15 residues.